Listed here are 20 T cell receptor beta chains from one sample, sequenced in a study of T cell clonality in common variable immunodeficiency. Assay used: immunoSEQ multiplex PCR; TCRdb lists only in-frame clones, some missing. In total the sample includes about 43,000 clones, none of them seen once. The sample was peripheral blood mononuclear cells. These receptors were obtained from a person aged 18-70 years in good health.

There are many counts of this clone. The sequenced fragment ends 3 residues before the CDR3 boundary, so the rest is inferred from the germline J gene. This chain uses TRBV29-1 with TRBJ2-1; D unclear. This CDR3 comprises 15 residues. The V end was cut by 0 bases, the J end by 3 bases, with 12 bases between. Per the germline V gene, CDR1 is SQVTM and CDR2 is ANQGSEA. CDR3 DNA, as far as it was read: TGCAGCGTTGAAGATCGAGGCAGAAACTACAATGAG. This codes for CSVEDRGRNYNE. The entire CDR3 is CSVEDRGRNYNEQFF.

There are many counts of this clone. The read terminates 3 residues before the CDR3 end, so the remaining end is supplied by the germline J gene. The chain uses TRBV2 and TRBJ1-1; 8 nucleotides agree with TRBD1. The CDR3 has 17 amino acids. CDR1 and CDR2 (germline): SNHLY, FYNNEI. V lost 2 bases and J lost 4; bases outside the gene matches: 12. CDR3 loop: CASSEPREDRASTEAFF. CDR3 DNA, as far as it was read: TGTGCCAGCAGTGAACCCCGGGAGGACAGGGCGAGCACTGAA.

This clone was observed at least ten times. The CDR3 is cut off 3 residues early in the read; its end comes from the germline J gene. The rearrangement joins TRBV5-1 to TRBJ2-2; 10 bases are shared with TRBD2. Germline loops: CDR1 SGHRS, CDR2 YFSETQ. With V trimmed by 4 bases and J by 0 bases, 3 bases remained unmatched. The CDR3 spans 16 residues. CDR3 residues: CASSQGTSANTGELFF. The covered CDR3 bases are TGCGCCAGCAGCCAGGGGACTAGCGCGAACACCGGGGAG.

This clone has a count of ten or more. Read coverage stops 3 residues before the CDR3 terminus; the germline J gene supplies the remainder. The chain is built from TRBV5-1 and TRBJ1-5, with TRBD1 identical over 8 bases. CDR3 size: 16 residues. CDR1 SGHRS and CDR2 YFSETQ come from the germline V gene. The V segment lost 0 bases and the J segment 5 bases; nucleotides outside the gene matches: 7. The sequenced part of the CDR3 DNA is TGCGCCAGCAGCTTGGCAGGGGGCCATAATGATCAGCCC. Translation: CASSLAGGHNDQP. The full CDR3 protein reads CASSLAGGHNDQPQHF.

This clone was counted many times. The sequenced part of the CDR3 DNA is TGTGCCAGTAGTCCTCAGGGGGCGGTCGAG. Amino acid sequence: CASSPQGAVE. The entire CDR3 protein is CASSPQGAVEQYF. The genes are TRBV19 and TRBJ2-7, with 8 bases matching TRBD1. Read data end 3 residues before the CDR3 end; the end is taken from the germline J gene. Trimming took 5 bases from V and 6 from J; bases not matched to a gene: 6. This CDR3 spans 13 amino acids. CDR1 and CDR2 (germline): LNHDA, SQIVND (reference sequence).

The sample holds many counts of this clone. The sequenced part of the CDR3 DNA is TGTGCCAGCAGCCCCCGACTGCTGAACACTGAA. Its protein is CASSPRLLNTE. The full CDR3 is CASSPRLLNTEAFF. V is TRBV7-9 and J is TRBJ1-1; no firm D call. The read falls 3 residues short of the CDR3 end, and the missing part is taken from the germline J gene. CDR3 length equals 14 residues. The V and J ends lost 5 bases and 0 bases respectively, with 10 bases between them. Germline values: CDR1 SEHNR, CDR2 FQNEAQ (reference sequence).

This clone was recorded a few times. The CDR3 region is CASSDLGTRGKNDYTF. The CDR3 bases that were read are TGTGCCAGCAGTGATCTGGGGACTAGAGGAAAGAATGAC. This chain connects TRBV2 to TRBJ1-2; weak D call: TRBD1 (5 bases). Sequencing ends 3 residues short of the CDR3 end; the germline J gene provides the rest. The CDR3 runs 16 residues. CDR1 is SNHLY and CDR2 is FYNNEI in the germline V gene.

Ten or more counts support this clone. The CDR3 is cut off 3 residues early in the read; its end comes from the germline J gene. The rearrangement links TRBV5-5 to TRBJ1-4; the D gene is possibly TRBD1 (6 bases). Germline CDR1 reads SGHKS; CDR2 reads YYEKEE (reference sequence). Trimming took 3 bases from V and 4 from J, leaving 13 bases between them. The CDR3 length is 15 residues. The sequenced part of the CDR3 DNA is TGTGCCAGCAGCTCGCTGACAGGTGTTAATGAAAAA. This codes for CASSSLTGVNEK. The full CDR3 protein is CASSSLTGVNEKLFF.

In this sample, this clone turned up a few times. The read gets to within 3 residues of the CDR3 end, and the germline J gene fills in the rest. The chain carries TRBV2 and TRBJ1-2; D uncertain. The CDR3 has 15 residues. Germline V gene sequence: CDR1 SNHLY, CDR2 FYNNEI. The CDR3: CASSELSGRNNDYTF. CDR3 DNA, as far as it was read: TGTGCCAGCAGTGAGCTCAGCGGGAGAAACAATGAC. Supplemented by reference TRBV2 and TRBJ1-2, the full variable domain reads EPEVTQTPSHQVTQMGQEVILRCVPISNHLYFYWYRQILGQKVEFLVSFYNNEISEKSEIFDDQFSVERPDGSNFTLKIRSTKLEDSAMYFCASSELSGRNNDYTFGSGTRLTVV.

This clone was observed at least ten times. The read ends 3 residues shy of where the CDR3 ends; the end is completed using the germline J gene. The J gene is TRBJ1-4, the V gene TRBV30; tentative D call: TRBD1 (5 bases). V was clipped by 0 bases and J by 5 bases, with 13 bases between them. The CDR3 loop spans 15 amino acids. CDR1 and CDR2 (germline): GTSNPN, SVGIG (reference sequence). Incomplete CDR3 DNA: TGTGCCTGGAGTGTAGGAGCAGGGTCGAATGAAAAA. It encodes CAWSVGAGSNEK. The CDR3 as a whole reads CAWSVGAGSNEKLFF.

Of note for this clone: Just one base apart from a much larger clone, this may be a read error. The CDR3 end lies 3 residues beyond the end of the read and is filled in from the germline J gene. V is TRBV20-1 and J is TRBJ1-1; maybe TRBD1 (6 bases). This CDR3 is built from 11 residues. Looked up from germline, CDR1 is DFQATT and CDR2 is SNEGSKA (reference sequence). This CDR3 reads CRARGGTEAFF. CDR3 DNA, as far as it was read: TGCAGGGCTAGGGGGGGGACTGAA.

This clone was recorded at least ten times. The read comes to an end 3 residues before the CDR3 does, leaving the germline J gene to fill in the end. The chain is built from TRBV5-1 and TRBJ2-1, with 8 bases fitting TRBD1. Trimming cost V 1 base and J 0 bases; bases outside gene matches: 3. The CDR3 length is 16 residues. Germline CDR1 is SGHRS and CDR2 is YFSETQ. The part of the CDR3 DNA that was read is TGCGCCAGCAGCTTGAACGGACAGGGCTCCTACAATGAG. Amino acids: CASSLNGQGSYNE. Given in full, the CDR3 is CASSLNGQGSYNEQFF. The full variable domain, with the rest looked up from reference TRBV5-1 and TRBJ2-1, is KAGVTQTPRYLIKTRGQQVTLSCSPISGHRSVSWYQQTPGQGLQFLFEYFSETQRNKGNFPGRFSGRQFSNSRSEMNVSTLELGDSALYLCASSLNGQGSYNEQFFGPGTRLTVL.

This clone has a count of ten or more. The CDR3 extends 3 residues past the end of the read, so its final part is completed from the germline J gene. The gene calls are TRBV20-1 and TRBJ1-2; D remains unclear. The CDR3 length is 12 residues. Germline loops: CDR1 DFQATT, CDR2 SNEGSKA (reference sequence). Trimming stripped 3 bases from V and 5 bases from J, with 10 bases between. The CDR3 DNA, read in part, is TGCAGTGCTAGCGCAGAATTGTATGGC. It codes for CSASAELYG. The CDR3 reads in full as CSASAELYGYTF.

This clone was found many times. The sequenced fragment ends 3 residues before the CDR3 boundary, so the rest is inferred from the germline J gene. The chain links TRBV15 to TRBJ2-5; D is perhaps TRBD1 (6 bases). There are 14 residues in the CDR3. V was clipped by 4 bases and J by 1 base, with 10 bases between them. Germline CDR1 is LNHNV and CDR2 is YYDKDF (reference sequence). The CDR3 here is CATSKGDGQETQYF. CDR3 DNA (partial): TGTGCCACCAGCAAGGGGGACGGCCAAGAGACC.

There are many counts of this clone. The CDR3 DNA, read in part, is TGTGCCAGCAGCATCCAGGAGGCGCACACCGGGGAG. This gives the protein CASSIQEAHTGE. The complete CDR3 reads CASSIQEAHTGELFF. The rearrangement uses TRBV5-4 and TRBJ2-2; possible D gene TRBD2, 5 bases. The CDR3 is cut off 3 residues early in the read; its end comes from the germline J gene. The CDR3 has 15 amino acids. Trimming took off 4 bases at V and 3 bases at J, with 13 bases between the two ends. CDR1 and CDR2 (germline): SGHNT, YYREEE (reference sequence).

This clone has ten or more counts. The read ends 3 residues early relative to the CDR3; the germline J gene fills the gap. The J gene is TRBJ2-1, the V gene TRBV9, with 8 bases identical to TRBD2. There are 16 residues in the CDR3. The junction had 12 bases not matched to a gene; V was cut back by 2 bases and J by 8 bases. Germline V lookup: CDR1 SGDLS, CDR2 YYNGEE. The covered CDR3 bases are TGTGCCAGCAGCGTTTGGGCCGCGGGAGGACGGGATGAG. It is translated as CASSVWAAGGRDE. The complete CDR3 protein is CASSVWAAGGRDEQFF.

This clone was recorded many times. Read data end 3 residues before the CDR3 end; the end is taken from the germline J gene. This rearrangement joins TRBV7-6 to TRBJ2-1, with 16 bases fitting TRBD2. Germline trimming cut 5 bases from V and 8 bases from J; bases unmatched to any gene: 6. CDR3 size: 16 residues. Germline CDR1 reads SGHVS; CDR2 reads FNYEAQ. The sequenced part of the CDR3 DNA is TGTGCCAGCAGCACGGGACTAGCGGGAGGGTTGGATGAG. This codes for CASSTGLAGGLDE. The CDR3 as a whole reads CASSTGLAGGLDEQFF.

In this sample, this clone turned up many times. The CDR3 extends 3 residues past the end of the read, so its final part is completed from the germline J gene. This chain links TRBV24-1 with TRBJ2-1; 9 bases fit TRBD2. Germline V gene data show CDR1 as KGHDR and CDR2 as SFDVKD. This CDR3 comprises 15 residues. J gave up 6 bases and V 4 bases, and 6 bases lay outside the gene matches. The CDR3 bases that were read are TGTGCCACCAGTGAGCCGGGACTAGCCATCAATGAG. Protein: CATSEPGLAINE. The whole CDR3 protein reads CATSEPGLAINEQFF.

In its sample, this clone was seen a few times. The observed sequence ends 3 residues before the CDR3 terminus, with the missing tail filled in from the germline J gene. The chain uses TRBV2 and TRBJ2-3; the match to TRBD1 covers 10 bases. This CDR3 spans 15 amino acids. CDR1 is SNHLY and CDR2 is FYNNEI in the germline V gene. CDR3 DNA, as far as it was read: TGTGCCAGCAGTTTCCGGGACAGGGGATCGGAGACG. Its protein product is CASSFRDRGSET. The CDR3 as a whole reads CASSFRDRGSETQYF.

This clone was found many times. The sequence runs out 3 residues before the end of the CDR3; the remainder is reconstructed from the germline J gene. The rearrangement uses TRBV30 and TRBJ1-6; a weak D match, TRBD1 (6 bases). CDR3 length equals 13 residues. V lost 3 bases to trimming and J lost 7 bases, with 10 bases between them. Germline V gene sequence: CDR1 GTSNPN, CDR2 SVGIG (reference sequence). This CDR3 reads CAWRGRGNSPLHF. The sequenced CDR3 bases are TGTGCCTGGAGGGGTAGGGGGAATTCACCC.